The clone carrying this T cell receptor beta chain appeared once. The data were taken from a study of blood T cell repertoires in COVID-19. Study in general: Samples of COVID-19 (acute and convalescent) were obtained from the United States, Italy and Spain. Sources were T cells, B-cell-depleted T cells, or PBMCs; the material itself was cDNA or gDNA.

Original methodology: Estimates of nucleated cell counts were drawn from the amplification of reference gene primers. Using immunoSEQ multiplex PCR, the repertoire was profiled, and TCRdb retains in-frame clones only, with some absent. D and trimming were read from the DNA, whereas the V and J calls and clone size are those reported in that table. The data show fewer than 40,000 clones, about three quarters seen once. Trimming took 5 bases from V and 2 from J, leaving 12 bases between them. Germline loops: CDR1 MGHRA, CDR2 YSYEKL. CDR3 length: 14 residues. Input material: peripheral blood. This sequence was found in a man between 60 and 75 years old with active COVID-19. The chain links TRBV4-1 to TRBJ2-5, with a possible D match to TRBD1 (6 bases). CDR3 nucleotides: TGCGCCAGCAGCGCGACAGGTCCTCAAGAGACCCAGTACTTC. This translates into CASSATGPQETQYF.